The following is a T cell receptor (beta chain) sequence with its context. The data originate from a study of cytotoxic CD8 clonotypes in ibrutinib-treated CLL. Study as a whole: Among responders, roughly 24 were partial and 2 complete; after median 68 months, around 15 stayed remitted and approximately 12 progressed.

The V segment lost 0 bases and the J segment 4 bases; nucleotides outside the gene matches: 2. The length of the CDR3 is 14 residues. CDR1 is MGHDK, CDR2 SYGVNS, per germline. Data came from immunoSEQ multiplex PCR; TCRdb stores just in-frame clones and leaves some out. The sample contains approximately 42,000 clones, 60% to 75% of which appear only once. This TCR was sampled from a human donor with chronic lymphocytic leukemia. Sequences were derived from PBMCs, sampled after 12 months of ibrutinib treatment. The V and J genes are TRBV25-1 and TRBJ1-2; TRBD1 agrees at 7 bases. CDR3 sequence: CASSEYRDSYGYTF. CDR3 bases: TGTGCCAGCAGTGAATACCGGGACAGCTATGGCTACACCTTC.